This T cell receptor beta chain was profiled in a study of OX40 agonist ivuxolimab in advanced cancers. The CDR3 spans 11 residues. V was trimmed by 5 bases and J by 7 bases, leaving 12 bases between them. From germline, CDR1 is DFQATT and CDR2 SNEGSKA (reference sequence). TCRdb keeps only in-frame clones here, not all; method: immunoSEQ multiplex PCR. The sample lists tens of thousands of clones, 88% occurring once. The rearrangement joins TRBV20-1 to TRBJ2-7; D unclear. Specimen: CD4+ or CD8+ T cells sorted from blood, collected in a trial of the OX40 agonist ivuxolimab. The sequence derives from an adult with an advanced solid tumor such as melanoma, head and neck, liver or kidney cancer. The CDR3 reads CSAGLREEQYF. As DNA, the CDR3 is TGCAGTGCTGGATTACGAGAGGAGCAGTACTTC.